This entry concerns a single TCR beta chain. The data are from a study of tumour-infiltrating T cells in Burkitt lymphoma. On the study more broadly: Repertoire clonality predicted overall and progression-free survival.

The method was immunoSEQ multiplex PCR; TCRdb's version includes in-frame clones alone and lacks a portion of them. The data show about 16,000 clones, 80% seen once. Per the germline V gene, CDR1 is SGHDN and CDR2 is FVKESK. The CDR3 contains 14 residues. The V end lost 0 bases, the J end lost 0 bases, and 5 bases lay between the germline ends. This receptor was taken from a human donor with diffuse large B-cell lymphoma. Sequenced input: tumor tissue. V gene TRBV14 combines with J gene TRBJ1-2; no firm D call. CDR3 region: CASSQERANYGYTF. In DNA form, the CDR3 reads TGTGCCAGCAGCCAAGAAAGAGCTAACTATGGCTACACCTTC.